This T cell receptor beta chain was documented in a study of shared clonotypes between healthy human individuals. Study results and caveats: Among donors, the sharing of clonotypes was expected to be influenced by sequencing depth.

The study separated CD4+ cells into CD45RA+ naive and CD45RA-negative memory subsets. The CDR3 covers 14 residues. Trimming took 6 bases from V and 5 from J; bases not matched to a gene: 10. Germline CDR1 SGHTS, CDR2 YDEGEE. Here immunoSEQ multiplex PCR was the method, and the copy in TCRdb shows in-frame clones only, minus some. The sample includes approximately 2.3 million clones, approximately 95% of them seen just once. This clone came up once. Its antigen is not identified. The sample was naive CD4+ T cells from PBMCs. Specified subset: CD45RA+ positively selected. The clonotype originates from a man aged 18 to 30 in good health. Some clones in this sample may be carry-over from other donors' samples. This sequence joins TRBV5-8 and TRBJ2-7; TRBD1 aligns across 8 bases. The CDR3: CASISRQGRHEQYF. The CDR3 coding sequence is TGTGCCAGCATCTCGAGACAGGGGAGGCACGAGCAGTACTTC. Based on the CDR3 plus reference TRBV5-8 and TRBJ2-7, the full variable domain is EAGVTQSPTHLIKTRGQQATLRCSPISGHTSVYWYQQALGLGLQFLLWYDEGEERNRGNFPPRFSGRQFPNYSSELNVNALELEDSALYLCASISRQGRHEQYFGPGTRLTVT.